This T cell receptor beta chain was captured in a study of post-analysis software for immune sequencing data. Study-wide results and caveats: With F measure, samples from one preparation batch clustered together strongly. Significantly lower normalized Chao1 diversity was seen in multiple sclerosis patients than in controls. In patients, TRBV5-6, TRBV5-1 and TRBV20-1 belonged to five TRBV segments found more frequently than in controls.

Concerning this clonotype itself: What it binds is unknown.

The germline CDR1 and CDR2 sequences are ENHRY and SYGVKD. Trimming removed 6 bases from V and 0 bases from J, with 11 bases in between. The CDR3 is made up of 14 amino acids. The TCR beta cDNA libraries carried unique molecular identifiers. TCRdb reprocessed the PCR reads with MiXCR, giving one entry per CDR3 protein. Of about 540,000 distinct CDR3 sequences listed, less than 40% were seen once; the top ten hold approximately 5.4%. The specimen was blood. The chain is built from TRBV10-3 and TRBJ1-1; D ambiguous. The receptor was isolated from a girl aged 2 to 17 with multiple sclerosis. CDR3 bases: TGTGCCATCAGACCCCAGGTCCTGAACACTGAAGCTTTCTTT. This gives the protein CAIRPQVLNTEAFF.